Listed below are T cell receptor beta chains from one sample, sequenced in a study of vaccination effects on CD4 cells after COVID-19. Sequenced by immunoSEQ multiplex PCR; TCRdb stores in-frame clones only, minus some. The sample holds about 73,000 clones, around 67% seen once. The antigens of these receptors remain unknown. The sample was CD4+ T cells from PBMCs cultured without peptide, taken after COVID-19 vaccination. Every receptor here comes from a human donor who received a COVID-19 vaccine. The CDR3 runs from the conserved cysteine through the conserved F or W.

V,CDR3
TRBV15,CATSRVRVTEAFF
TRBV29-1,CSVVGRGGGETQYF
TRBV24-1,CATSDLGTTTQYF
TRBV3-1/TRBV3-2,CASRRSRDRGQGSYNSPLHF
TRBV18,CASSPGGTYNSPLHF
TRBV19,CASSRQSSGANVLTF
TRBV24-1,CATRGRAADTQYF
TRBV6-5,CASSYFPVANYGYTF
TRBV29-1,CSADFNEKLFF
TRBV4-1,CASSKMGQAFSEAFF
TRBV7-8,CASSLVSGGRDSPLHF
TRBV6-4,CASSTGFGYGYTF
TRBV10-3,CAISASGTETQYF
TRBV30,CAWRMLRGDSGELFF
TRBV7-2,CASSRRGRGSGPIPAFF
TRBV5-1,CASSLGLVAEAFF
TRBV10-3,CAISGSNQPQHF